A single sample is the source of the 24 T cell receptor beta chains below, sequenced in a study of T cells after yellow fever vaccination. TCRdb re-analysed the 5' RACE reads in MiXCR, keeping a single row per CDR3 protein. The profile covers some 500,000 distinct CDR3 sequences, with roughly 13% appearing a single time and over 12% taken by the ten largest. The specimen was PBMCs, collected on the day of the yellow fever booster vaccination. The receptors stem from a man younger than 40 who received the YFV17D yellow fever vaccine.

This clonotype was detected a few times. The chain joins TRBV11-2 to TRBJ2-6; 11 bases fit TRBD2. Germline CDR1 is SGHAT and CDR2 is FQNNGV. V shed 5 bases, J shed 0 bases, and the junction held 12 bases outside the gene matches. The CDR3 is 20 residues long. The CDR3 DNA is TGTGCCAGCAGCCTAGGGGCTAGCGGGAGGATTAGCTCTGGGGCCAACGTCCTGACTTTC. Translated: CASSLGASGRISSGANVLTF.

A few counts support this clonotype. J is TRBJ2-1 and V is TRBV7-2; the D gene is possibly TRBD2 (6 bases). Germline CDR1 is SGHTA and CDR2 is FQGNSA. With 4 bases removed from V and 0 bases from J, the gap between germline ends came to 13 bases. The CDR3 is made up of 16 amino acids. The CDR3 sequence: CASSSSVPSSYNEQFF. CDR3 sequence (DNA): TGTGCCAGCAGCTCTAGCGTGCCGAGCTCCTACAATGAGCAGTTCTTC.

The chain carries TRBV12-3 or TRBV12-4 and TRBJ2-4; TRBD2 agrees at 10 bases. The CDR3 runs to 14 residues. Germline trimming cut 2 bases from V and 9 bases from J; bases unmatched to any gene: 4. DNA of the CDR3: TGTGCCAGCAGTTTACAAGCGGGAGGGGGCATTCAGTACTTC. Residues: CASSLQAGGGIQYF.

This clonotype was detected only a few times. This chain links TRBV5-1 with TRBJ1-1, with TRBD1 matching over 8 bases. The CDR3 totals 15 residues. Germline V gene lookup returns CDR1 SGHRS and CDR2 YFSETQ. V lost 3 bases and J lost 4; bases outside the gene matches: 8. CDR3 DNA: TGCGCCAGCAGCTCTTTTACAACAGGGGGCACTGAAGCTTTCTTT. Protein: CASSSFTTGGTEAFF. Drawing the rest from reference TRBV5-1 and TRBJ1-1, the complete variable domain is KAGVTQTPRYLIKTRGQQVTLSCSPISGHRSVSWYQQTPGQGLQFLFEYFSETQRNKGNFPGRFSGRQFSNSRSEMNVSTLELGDSALYLCASSSFTTGGTEAFFGQGTRLTVV.

The chain uses TRBV11-2 and TRBJ2-1; TRBD2 might be the D (5 bases). The CDR3 is made up of 15 amino acids. Trimming removed 3 bases from V and 5 bases from J, with 14 bases in between. The germline gives CDR1 SGHAT, CDR2 FQNNGV. CDR3 sequence reads: CASSFSGSSNNEQFF. CDR3 coding DNA: TGTGCCAGCAGCTTTTCCGGGTCTAGCAACAATGAGCAGTTCTTC.

The chain uses TRBV27 and TRBJ1-5; D possibly corresponds to TRBD1 (5 bases). CDR3 length: 15 residues. Trimming left V 4 bases short and J 11 bases short, with 21 bases between. Looked up from germline, CDR1 is MNHEY and CDR2 is SMNVEV (reference sequence). CDR3 bases: TGTGCCAGCAGTTCCCCGGGACGGGAGTTGGAGGCCCAGCATTTT. As protein: CASSSPGRELEAQHF.

This chain links TRBV7-2 with TRBJ2-1; D unclear. Germline CDR1 SGHTA, CDR2 FQGNSA. Between the trimmed V and J ends, which lost 6 bases and 2 bases, there was a span of 14 bases. CDR3 length equals 15 residues. For the CDR3, the DNA is TGTGCCAGCAGTCTGACCCTCGGCGCCTACAATGAGCAGTTCTTC. Residues: CASSLTLGAYNEQFF. The entire variable domain, with the rest obtained from reference TRBV7-2 and TRBJ2-1, is as follows: GAGVSQSPSNKVTEKGKDVELRCDPISGHTALYWYRQSLGQGLEFLIYFQGNSAPDKSGLPSDRFSAERTGGSVSTLTIQRTQQEDSAVYLCASSLTLGAYNEQFFGPGTRLTVL.

This sequence joins TRBV19 and TRBJ2-7; 9 nucleotides line up with TRBD1. The V gene's germline CDR1 is LNHDA and CDR2 SQIVND (reference sequence). The V segment lost 7 bases and the J segment 3 bases; nucleotides outside the gene matches: 7. The CDR3 consists of 14 residues. In DNA, the CDR3 is TGTGCCAGTAACCCGAGGGACAGGGTCTACGAGCAGTACTTC. This sequence encodes CASNPRDRVYEQYF.

This clonotype was counted ten times or more. The CDR3, as DNA: TGCGCCAGCAGCACCCTGACAGCGGACTATGGCTACACCTTC. Translating it yields CASSTLTADYGYTF. V gene TRBV5-1 combines with J gene TRBJ1-2; D perhaps matches TRBD1 (5 bases). The V gene's germline CDR1 is SGHRS and CDR2 YFSETQ. V dropped 4 bases and J dropped 3 bases, with 13 bases sitting between them. This CDR3 is built from 14 residues.

This clonotype was detected only a few times. This chain joins TRBV30 and TRBJ2-2; TRBD1 might be the D (6 bases). Between the trimmed V and J ends, which lost 4 bases and 0 bases, there was a span of 12 bases. The V gene's germline CDR1 is GTSNPN and CDR2 SVGIG (reference sequence). The length of the CDR3 is 15 residues. Written as DNA, the CDR3 is TGTGCCTGGAATATGGGGGCTACGAACACCGGGGAGCTGTTTTTT. Protein sequence: CAWNMGATNTGELFF.

This chain connects TRBV5-1 to TRBJ2-7, with TRBD1 identical over 7 bases. The CDR3 has 15 residues. Germline V gives CDR1 SGHRS, CDR2 YFSETQ. The trim removed 0 bases at V and 2 bases at J, leaving 5 bases unmatched. The CDR3 sequence is CASSLASGTAYEQYF. In nucleotides, the CDR3 is TGCGCCAGCAGCTTGGCCTCTGGGACAGCCTACGAGCAGTACTTC.

V gene TRBV7-6 combines with J gene TRBJ2-1; 8 positions agree with TRBD1. The CDR3 has 13 residues. Germline CDR1 reads SGHVS; CDR2 reads FNYEAQ. The junction had 6 bases not matched to a gene; V was cut back by 1 base and J by 13 bases. CDR3 bases: TGTGCCAGCAGCTTAGATCAGGGACAGGCCCAGTTCTTC. Protein product: CASSLDQGQAQFF.

The chain links TRBV11-2 to TRBJ2-7; D may be TRBD2 (5 bases). CDR3 length equals 16 residues. Germline V gives CDR1 SGHAT, CDR2 FQNNGV. Between the trimmed V and J ends, which lost 1 base and 2 bases, there was a span of 15 bases. The CDR3 DNA is TGTGCCAGCAGCTTAGGTTCCGGGAAACCTACCTACGAGCAGTACTTC. Its translation: CASSLGSGKPTYEQYF.

In its sample, this clonotype was seen a few times. The chain recombines TRBV20-1 with TRBJ1-1, with TRBD1 as a possible D gene (5 bases). Deletions cut 4 bases from V and 6 bases from J, with 15 bases between. The V gene's germline CDR1 is DFQATT and CDR2 SNEGSKA (reference sequence). CDR3 length: 13 amino acids. CDR3 in amino acids: CSAIGAGLSEAFF. CDR3 nucleotide sequence: TGCAGTGCTATTGGGGCGGGCCTGTCTGAAGCTTTCTTT.

This clonotype was detected only a few times. This rearrangement joins TRBV10-3 to TRBJ2-7, with TRBD2 matching 9 bases. V was clipped by 4 bases and J by 2 bases; unmatched bases: 3. CDR3 length: 14 residues. The germline V gene has CDR1 ENHRY and CDR2 SYGVKD. As DNA, the CDR3 is TGTGCCATCAGTGCGACTAGCGGTGCCTACGAGCAGTACTTC. Its protein is CAISATSGAYEQYF.

At least ten counts were recorded for this clonotype. V is TRBV6-5 and J is TRBJ2-4; D not certain. V lost 0 bases, J lost 0 bases, and 6 bases lay in between. The CDR3 extends over 15 amino acids. Germline V gene data show CDR1 as MNHEY and CDR2 as SVGAGI. CDR3 sequence (DNA): TGTGCCAGCAGTTACTCTAGGCTAGCCAAAAACATTCAGTACTTC. This encodes CASSYSRLAKNIQYF.

The CDR3: CSAIIRDRLYEQYF. The CDR3 coding sequence is TGCAGTGCTATTATCCGGGACAGGCTATACGAGCAGTACTTC. The chain has TRBV20-1 and TRBJ2-7, with 8 bases identical to TRBD1. This CDR3 contains 14 residues. The V segment lost 4 bases and the J segment 4 bases; nucleotides outside the gene matches: 9. Germline assignment: CDR1 DFQATT and CDR2 SNEGSKA (reference sequence).

The V gene is TRBV20-1, the J gene TRBJ2-5, with TRBD2 identical over 9 bases. Germline trimming cut 4 bases from V and 2 bases from J; bases unmatched to any gene: 8. The germline CDR1 and CDR2 sequences are DFQATT and SNEGSKA (reference sequence). The CDR3 is made up of 15 amino acids. The CDR3, as DNA: TGCAGTGCTATCTCGACTAGCGGCTCTCAAGAGACCCAGTACTTC. Protein product: CSAISTSGSQETQYF.

V and J are TRBV6-5 and TRBJ2-7; D is uncertain. There are 11 residues in the CDR3. Trimming pared 5 bases from V and 7 bases from J, leaving 9 bases between. Germline V gene sequence: CDR1 MNHEY, CDR2 SVGAGI. This chain's CDR3 is CASSTQWEQYF. The CDR3 DNA follows: TGTGCCAGCAGTACACAGTGGGAGCAGTACTTC.

This sequence joins TRBV24-1 and TRBJ2-3, with 10 positions matching TRBD2. The germline CDR1 and CDR2 sequences are KGHDR and SFDVKD. The CDR3 totals 16 residues. V lost 1 base, J lost 2 bases, and 2 bases stayed unmatched. The DNA for the CDR3 is TGTGCCACCAGTGATTTTAGCGGGAGGACCACAGATACGCAGTATTTT. Translating gives CATSDFSGRTTDTQYF.

The chain is built from TRBV7-2 and TRBJ2-7; D remains ambiguous. This CDR3 spans 14 amino acids. The V end lost 1 base, the J end lost 2 bases, and 9 bases lay between the germline ends. Germline assignment: CDR1 SGHTA and CDR2 FQGNSA. CDR3 in DNA: TGTGCCAGCAGCTTAGGTCGGCCGGCCTACGAGCAGTACTTC. This encodes CASSLGRPAYEQYF.

The chain joins TRBV20-1 to TRBJ2-7; 8 nucleotides align to TRBD1. Germline trimming cut 7 bases from V and 3 bases from J; bases unmatched to any gene: 2. This CDR3 spans 11 amino acids. Germline lookup yields CDR1 DFQATT and CDR2 SNEGSKA (reference sequence). The DNA of the CDR3 is TGCAGTGTAACAGGGGGCTACGAGCAGTACTTC. It codes for CSVTGGYEQYF.

The V gene is TRBV3-1, the J gene TRBJ2-7; D possibly corresponds to TRBD1 (6 bases). V was clipped by 4 bases and J by 3 bases, with 13 bases between them. In germline, CDR1 is LGHDT, CDR2 YNNKEL (reference sequence). This CDR3 region has 14 residues. The chain's CDR3 is CASSRTGRFYEQYF. DNA for the CDR3: TGTGCCAGCAGCCGCACAGGGCGCTTCTACGAGCAGTACTTC.

The V gene is TRBV7-2, the J gene TRBJ1-2, with a tentative D call TRBD1 (6 bases). Germline V gives CDR1 SGHTA, CDR2 FQGNSA. V lost 4 bases to trimming and J lost 4 bases, with 13 bases between them. This CDR3 region has 14 residues. The CDR3 DNA sequence: TGTGCCAGCAGCTCCTTCGACAGGATCTATGGCTACACCTTC. It encodes CASSSFDRIYGYTF.